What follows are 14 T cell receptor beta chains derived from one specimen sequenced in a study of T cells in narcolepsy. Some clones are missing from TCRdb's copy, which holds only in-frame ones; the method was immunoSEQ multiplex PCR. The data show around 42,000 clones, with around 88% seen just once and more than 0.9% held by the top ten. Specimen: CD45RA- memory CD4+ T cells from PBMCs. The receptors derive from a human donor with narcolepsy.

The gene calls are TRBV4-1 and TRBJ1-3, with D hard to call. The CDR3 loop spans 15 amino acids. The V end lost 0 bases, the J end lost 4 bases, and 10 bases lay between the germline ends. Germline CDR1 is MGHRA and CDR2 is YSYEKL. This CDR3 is CASSQDLTLGNTIYF. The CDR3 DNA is TGCGCCAGCAGCCAAGATCTTACCCTGGGAAACACCATATATTTT.

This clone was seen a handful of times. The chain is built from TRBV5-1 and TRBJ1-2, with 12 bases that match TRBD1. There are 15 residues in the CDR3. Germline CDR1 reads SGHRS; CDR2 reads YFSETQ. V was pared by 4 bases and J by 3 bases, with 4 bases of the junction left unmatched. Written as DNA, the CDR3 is TGCGCCAGCAGCCCAGGGACAGGGGGCTACTATGGCTACACCTTC. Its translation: CASSPGTGGYYGYTF.

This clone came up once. The CDR3 DNA sequence: TGCGCCAGCAGCCGAGACGACAGGGACCAAGAGACCCAGTACTTC. This encodes CASSRDDRDQETQYF. V usage is TRBV4-3 and J usage is TRBJ2-5; 7 positions agree with TRBD1. The J segment lost 0 bases and the V segment lost 4 bases, leaving 5 bases of the junction unmatched. The CDR3 consists of 15 residues. Germline V lookup: CDR1 LGHNA, CDR2 YSLEER.

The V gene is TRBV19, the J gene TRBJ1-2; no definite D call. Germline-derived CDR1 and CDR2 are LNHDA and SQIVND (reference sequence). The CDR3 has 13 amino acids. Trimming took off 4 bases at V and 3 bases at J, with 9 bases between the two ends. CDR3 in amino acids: CASSTLVYYGYTF. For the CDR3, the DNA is TGTGCCAGTAGTACCCTAGTGTACTATGGCTACACCTTC.

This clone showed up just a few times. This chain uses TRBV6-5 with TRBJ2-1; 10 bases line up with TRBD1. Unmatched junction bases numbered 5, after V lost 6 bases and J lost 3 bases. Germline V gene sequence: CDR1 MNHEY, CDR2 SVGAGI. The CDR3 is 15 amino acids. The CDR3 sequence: CASRGDRGLYNEQFF. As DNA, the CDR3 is TGTGCCAGCAGGGGGGACAGGGGACTCTACAATGAGCAGTTCTTC.

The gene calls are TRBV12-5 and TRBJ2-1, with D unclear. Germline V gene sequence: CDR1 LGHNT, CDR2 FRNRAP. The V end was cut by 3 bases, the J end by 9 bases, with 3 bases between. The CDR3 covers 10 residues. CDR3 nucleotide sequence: TGTGCTAGTGGTTTTGGTGAGCAGTTCTTC. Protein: CASGFGEQFF. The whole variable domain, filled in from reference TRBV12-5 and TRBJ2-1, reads DARVTQTPRHKVTEMGQEVTMRCQPILGHNTVFWYRQTMMQGLELLAYFRNRAPLDDSGMPKDRFSAEMPDATLATLKIQPSEPRDSAVYFCASGFGEQFFGPGTRLTVL.

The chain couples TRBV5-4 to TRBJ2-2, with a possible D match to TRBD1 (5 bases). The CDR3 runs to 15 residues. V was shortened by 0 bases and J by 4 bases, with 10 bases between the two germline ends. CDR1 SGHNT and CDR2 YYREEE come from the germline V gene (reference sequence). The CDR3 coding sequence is TGTGCCAGCAGCTTGGAAAGTCAGGGCACCGGGGAGCTGTTTTTT. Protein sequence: CASSLESQGTGELFF. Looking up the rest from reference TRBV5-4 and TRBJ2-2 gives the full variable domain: ETGVTQSPTHLIKTRGQQVTLRCSSQSGHNTVSWYQQALGQGPQFIFQYYREEENGRGNFPPRFSGLQFPNYSSELNVNALELDDSALYLCASSLESQGTGELFFGEGSRLTVL.

CDR3 sequence reads: CASSIGGQLISYGYTF. The CDR3 region has the DNA TGTGCCAGTAGTATAGGGGGACAGCTTATCTCCTATGGCTACACCTTC. The chain links TRBV19 to TRBJ1-2; TRBD1 matches at 7 bases. CDR1 and CDR2 (germline): LNHDA, SQIVND (reference sequence). V dropped 1 base and J dropped 4; count of bases not matched to a gene: 9. This CDR3 comprises 16 residues.

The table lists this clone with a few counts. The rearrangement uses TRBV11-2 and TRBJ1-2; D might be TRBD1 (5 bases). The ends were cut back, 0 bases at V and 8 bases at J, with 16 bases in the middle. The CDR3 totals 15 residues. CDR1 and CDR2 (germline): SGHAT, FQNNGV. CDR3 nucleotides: TGTGCCAGCAGCTTAGATGGGACCATCCTTAGGGGCTACACCTTC. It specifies CASSLDGTILRGYTF.

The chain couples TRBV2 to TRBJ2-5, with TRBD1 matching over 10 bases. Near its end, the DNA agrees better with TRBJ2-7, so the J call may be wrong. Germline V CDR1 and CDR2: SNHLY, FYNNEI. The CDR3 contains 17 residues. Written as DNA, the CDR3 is TGTGCCAGCAGTGGGGGACAGGGGCGACCTTACTCCTACGAGCAGTACTTC. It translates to CASSGGQGRPYSYEQYF.

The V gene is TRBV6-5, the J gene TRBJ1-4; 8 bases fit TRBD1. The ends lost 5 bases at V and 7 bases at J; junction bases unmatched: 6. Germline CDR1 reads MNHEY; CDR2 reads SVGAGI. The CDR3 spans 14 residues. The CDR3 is CASSPRDRGEKLFF. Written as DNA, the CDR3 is TGTGCCAGCAGTCCTCGAGACAGGGGTGAAAAACTGTTTTTT.

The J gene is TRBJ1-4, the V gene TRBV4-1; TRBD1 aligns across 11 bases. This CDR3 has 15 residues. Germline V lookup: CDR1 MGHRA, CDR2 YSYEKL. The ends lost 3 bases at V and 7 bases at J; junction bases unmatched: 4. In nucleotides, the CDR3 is TGCGCCAGCAGCCAGCCGGGACAGGGGGTTGAAAAACTGTTTTTT. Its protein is CASSQPGQGVEKLFF.

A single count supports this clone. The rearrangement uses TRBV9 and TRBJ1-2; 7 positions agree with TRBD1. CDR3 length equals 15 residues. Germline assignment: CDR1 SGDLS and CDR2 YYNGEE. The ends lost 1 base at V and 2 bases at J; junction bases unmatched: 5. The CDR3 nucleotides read TGTGCCAGCAGCGTATTAGGGACAGAGAACTATGGCTACACCTTC. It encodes CASSVLGTENYGYTF.

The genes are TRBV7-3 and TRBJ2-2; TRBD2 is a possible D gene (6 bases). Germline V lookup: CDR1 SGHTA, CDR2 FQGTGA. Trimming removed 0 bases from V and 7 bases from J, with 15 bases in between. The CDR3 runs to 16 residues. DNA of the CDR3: TGTGCCAGCAGCTTAACGCGGCGGGATGATGGCGGGGAGCTGTTTTTT. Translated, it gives CASSLTRRDDGGELFF. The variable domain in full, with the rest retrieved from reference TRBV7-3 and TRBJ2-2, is GAGVSQTPSNKVTEKGKYVELRCDPISGHTALYWYRQSLGQGPEFLIYFQGTGAADDSGLPNDRFFAVRPEGSVSTLKIQRTERGDSAVYLCASSLTRRDDGGELFFGEGSRLTVL.